Presented here are 8 T cell receptor beta chains from one specimen sequenced in a study of blood T cell repertoires in COVID-19. Sequencing used immunoSEQ multiplex PCR; TCRdb keeps in-frame clones, though not all of them. The table has approximately 170,000 clones, about 80% seen once; the top ten hold around 12%. Sequencing was performed on PBMCs or T cells enriched from blood (not recorded which). Receptors were obtained from a man aged 50 to 59 who had recovered from COVID-19.

The V and J genes are TRBV30 and TRBJ1-2; D ambiguous. The germline CDR1 and CDR2 sequences are GTSNPN and SVGIG (reference sequence). Between the trimmed V and J ends, which lost 2 bases and 4 bases, there was a span of 11 bases. CDR3 length: 13 residues. The CDR3 reads CAWSPGSSYGYTF. In DNA, the CDR3 is TGTGCCTGGAGTCCGGGGAGCAGCTATGGCTACACCTTC.

The chain is built from TRBV2 and TRBJ2-1; D possibly corresponds to TRBD1 (6 bases). Germline V CDR1 and CDR2: SNHLY, FYNNEI. The CDR3 has 13 amino acids. Trimming shortened V by 3 bases and J by 8 bases, and 11 bases separated the two germline ends. CDR3 loop: CASSDRGRDEQFF. The CDR3 DNA is TGTGCCAGCAGTGACAGGGGTCGGGATGAGCAGTTCTTC.

This sequence joins TRBV18 and TRBJ2-5; 10 positions agree with TRBD2. The CDR3 is 18 residues long. The germline V gene has CDR1 KGHSH and CDR2 LQKENI. Trimming removed 6 bases from V and 0 bases from J; junction bases left unmatched: 13. The CDR3 loop reads CASSPSASGGKYQETQYF. Here the CDR3 DNA reads TGTGCCAGCTCCCCCTCGGCTAGCGGGGGAAAGTACCAAGAGACCCAGTACTTC. The whole variable domain, filled in from reference TRBV18 and TRBJ2-5, reads NAGVMQNPRHLVRRRGQEARLRCSPMKGHSHVYWYRQLPEEGLKFMVYLQKENIIDESGMPKERFSAEFPKEGPSILRIQQVVRGDSAAYFCASSPSASGGKYQETQYFGPGTRLLVL.

V gene TRBV3-1 (or the pseudogene TRBV3-2) combines with J gene TRBJ1-2; 9 bases are shared with TRBD1. CDR1 is LGHDT, CDR2 YNNKEL, per germline (reference sequence). With V trimmed by 0 bases and J by 11 bases, 4 bases remained unmatched. The CDR3 sequence is 13 residues long. The CDR3: CASSQDGTGPYTF. For the CDR3, the DNA is TGTGCCAGCAGCCAAGATGGGACAGGGCCTTACACCTTC.

This rearrangement joins TRBV6-4 to TRBJ1-2; 8 bases fit TRBD1. Germline values: CDR1 MRHNA, CDR2 SNTAGT. Trimming removed 0 bases from V and 1 base from J; junction bases left unmatched: 7. The length of the CDR3 is 17 residues. In nucleotides, the CDR3 is TGTGCCAGCAGTGACTCGTACCGACAGGGGAGTAACTATGGCTACACCTTC. Protein sequence: CASSDSYRQGSNYGYTF.

This clone came up once. The chain has TRBV5-1 and TRBJ1-5; D gene unclear. Trimming shortened V by 1 base and J by 4 bases, and 12 bases separated the two germline ends. The CDR3 has 15 amino acids. Germline V gives CDR1 SGHRS, CDR2 YFSETQ. The CDR3 nucleotides read TGCGCCAGCAGCTTGCAGGCGGGTGGGAATCAGCCCCAGCATTTT. It yields the protein CASSLQAGGNQPQHF.

J is TRBJ1-2 and V is TRBV19; 8 nucleotides agree with TRBD1. The germline V gene has CDR1 LNHDA and CDR2 SQIVND (reference sequence). The CDR3 extends over 12 amino acids. Losses at the gene ends were 4 bases for V and 7 bases for J; bases not matched to a gene: 2. CDR3 amino acids: CASSTGGRGYTF. The CDR3 DNA reads TGTGCCAGTAGTACAGGGGGCCGTGGCTACACCTTC. The whole variable domain, filled in from reference TRBV19 and TRBJ1-2, reads DGGITQSPKYLFRKEGQNVTLSCEQNLNHDAMYWYRQDPGQGLRLIYYSQIVNDFQKGDIAEGYSVSREKKESFPLTVTSAQKNPTAFYLCASSTGGRGYTFGSGTRLTVV.

This chain links TRBV28 with TRBJ1-5; 12 bases are a match to TRBD1. With 5 bases clipped from V and 6 bases from J, the junction kept 8 bases outside the gene matches. The germline V gene has CDR1 MDHEN and CDR2 SYDVKM. The CDR3 is 16 amino acids. The CDR3 loop reads CASSAPGQGARQPQHF. CDR3 DNA sequence: TGTGCCAGCAGTGCCCCGGGACAGGGGGCTCGTCAGCCCCAGCATTTT.